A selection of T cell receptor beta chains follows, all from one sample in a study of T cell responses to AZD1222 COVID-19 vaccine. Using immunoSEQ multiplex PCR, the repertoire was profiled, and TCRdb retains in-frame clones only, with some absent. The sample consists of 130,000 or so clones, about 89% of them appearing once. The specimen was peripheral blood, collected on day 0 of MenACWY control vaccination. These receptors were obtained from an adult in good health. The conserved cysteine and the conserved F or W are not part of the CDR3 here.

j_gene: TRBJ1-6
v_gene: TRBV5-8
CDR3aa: ASSLYSRSPLH

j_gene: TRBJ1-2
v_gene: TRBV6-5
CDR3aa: ASKTGGGYGYT

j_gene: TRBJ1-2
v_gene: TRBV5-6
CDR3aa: ASSQPSYGYT

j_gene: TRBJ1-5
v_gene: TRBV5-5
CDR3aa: ASSLGTVSNQPQH

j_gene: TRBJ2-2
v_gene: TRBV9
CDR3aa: ASSPTSGRSGELF

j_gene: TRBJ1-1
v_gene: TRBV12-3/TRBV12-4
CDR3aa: ASRLREDTEAF

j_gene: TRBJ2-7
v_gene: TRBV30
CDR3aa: AFRDNSYEQY

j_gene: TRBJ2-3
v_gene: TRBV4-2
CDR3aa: ASSQEGLAGGIADTQY

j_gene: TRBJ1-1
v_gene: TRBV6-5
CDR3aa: ASSYSGLQVGAF

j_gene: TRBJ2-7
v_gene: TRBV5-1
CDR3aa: ASSSTGLDYEQY

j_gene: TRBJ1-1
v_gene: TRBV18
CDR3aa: ASSLTSGQPGTEAF

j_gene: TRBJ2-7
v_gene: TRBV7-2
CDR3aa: ASSFSMGVLEQY

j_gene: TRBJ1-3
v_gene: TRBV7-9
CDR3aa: ASRLQGVGNTIY

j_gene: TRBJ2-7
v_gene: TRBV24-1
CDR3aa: ATSASGGSYEQY

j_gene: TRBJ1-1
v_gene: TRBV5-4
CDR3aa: ASSQWGGTEAF

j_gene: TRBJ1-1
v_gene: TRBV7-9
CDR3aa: ASEGYGMNTEAF

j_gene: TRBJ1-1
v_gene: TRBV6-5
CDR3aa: ASSYSGSSSNTEAF

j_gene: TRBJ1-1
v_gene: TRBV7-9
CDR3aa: ASSFPGHSTEAF

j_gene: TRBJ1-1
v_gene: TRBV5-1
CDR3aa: ASSLAIANTEAF

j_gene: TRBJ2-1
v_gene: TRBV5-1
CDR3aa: ASSLGASGEQF

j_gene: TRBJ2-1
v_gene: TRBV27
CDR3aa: ASSLSPWQGPNEQF

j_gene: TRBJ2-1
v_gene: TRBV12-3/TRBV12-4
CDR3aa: ASSLSISQGQF

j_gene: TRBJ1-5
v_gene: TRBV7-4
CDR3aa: ASIRGGYSNQPQH

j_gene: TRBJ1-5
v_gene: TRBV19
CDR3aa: ASSQDGDQPQH

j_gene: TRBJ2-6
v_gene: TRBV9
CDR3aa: ASSAGNSGANVLT

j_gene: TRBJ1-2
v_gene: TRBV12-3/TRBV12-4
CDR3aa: ASSLGLVDGYT

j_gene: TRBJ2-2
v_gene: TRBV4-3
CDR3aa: ASSQEEGAAGELF

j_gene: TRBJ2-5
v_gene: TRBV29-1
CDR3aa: SVASGTGFHQETQY

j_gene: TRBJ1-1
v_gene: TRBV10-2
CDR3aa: ASSELEMNTEAF